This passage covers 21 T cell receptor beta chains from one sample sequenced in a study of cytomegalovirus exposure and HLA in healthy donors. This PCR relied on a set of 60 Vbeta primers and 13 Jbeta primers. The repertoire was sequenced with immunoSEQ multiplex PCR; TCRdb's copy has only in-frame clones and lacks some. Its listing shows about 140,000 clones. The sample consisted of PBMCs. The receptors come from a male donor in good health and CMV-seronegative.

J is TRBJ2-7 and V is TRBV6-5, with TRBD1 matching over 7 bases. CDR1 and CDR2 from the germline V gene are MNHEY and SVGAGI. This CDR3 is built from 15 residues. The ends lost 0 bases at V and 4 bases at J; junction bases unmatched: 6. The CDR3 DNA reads TGTGCCAGCAGTTACTCGAAAGGGGGCGTATACGAGCAGTACTTC. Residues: CASSYSKGGVYEQYF.

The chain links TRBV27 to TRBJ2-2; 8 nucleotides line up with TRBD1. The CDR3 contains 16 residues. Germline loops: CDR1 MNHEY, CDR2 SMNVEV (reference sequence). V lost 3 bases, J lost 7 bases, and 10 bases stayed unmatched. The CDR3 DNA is TGTGCCAGCAGTTTCTGGCAGGGGGCGCGGAACGGGGAGCTGTTTTTT. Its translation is CASSFWQGARNGELFF.

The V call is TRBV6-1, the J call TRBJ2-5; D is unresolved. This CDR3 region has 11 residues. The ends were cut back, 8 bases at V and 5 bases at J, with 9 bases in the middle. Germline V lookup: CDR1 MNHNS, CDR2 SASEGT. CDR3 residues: CASGLEETQYF. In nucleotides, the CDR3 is TGTGCCAGCGGGTTGGAGGAGACCCAGTACTTC.

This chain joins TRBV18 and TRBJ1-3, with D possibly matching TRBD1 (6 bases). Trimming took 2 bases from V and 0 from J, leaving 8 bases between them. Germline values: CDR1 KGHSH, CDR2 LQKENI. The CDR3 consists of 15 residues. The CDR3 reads CASSPTGNSGNTIYF. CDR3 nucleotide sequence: TGTGCCAGCTCACCAACAGGGAACTCTGGAAACACCATATATTTT.

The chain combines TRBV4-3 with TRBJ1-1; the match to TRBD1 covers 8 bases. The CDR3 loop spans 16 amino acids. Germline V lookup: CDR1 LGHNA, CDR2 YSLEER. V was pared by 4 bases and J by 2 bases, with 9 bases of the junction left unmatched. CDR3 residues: CASSLRPGQGNTEAFF. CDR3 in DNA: TGCGCCAGCAGCCTCCGACCCGGACAGGGAAACACTGAAGCTTTCTTT.

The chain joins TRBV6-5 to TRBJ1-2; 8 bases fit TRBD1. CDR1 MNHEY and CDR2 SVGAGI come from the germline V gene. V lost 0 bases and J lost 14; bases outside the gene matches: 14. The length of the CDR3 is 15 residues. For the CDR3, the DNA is TGTGCCAGCAGTTACTCGAGGGACAGGTCCTCGAGAAGGACCTTC. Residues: CASSYSRDRSSRRTF.

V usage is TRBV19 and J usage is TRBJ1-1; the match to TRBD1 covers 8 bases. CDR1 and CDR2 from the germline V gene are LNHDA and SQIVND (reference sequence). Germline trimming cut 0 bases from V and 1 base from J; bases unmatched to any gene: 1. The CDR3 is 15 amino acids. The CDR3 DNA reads TGTGCCAGTAGTATAGATGACAGGGGGAACACTGAAGCTTTCTTT. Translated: CASSIDDRGNTEAFF.

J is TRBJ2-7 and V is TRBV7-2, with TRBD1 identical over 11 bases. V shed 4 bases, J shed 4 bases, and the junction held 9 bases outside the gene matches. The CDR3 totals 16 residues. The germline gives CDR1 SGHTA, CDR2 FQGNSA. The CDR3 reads CASSWTWDRGSYEQYF. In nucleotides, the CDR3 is TGTGCCAGCAGCTGGACCTGGGACAGGGGGTCTTACGAGCAGTACTTC.

The CDR3 nucleotides read TGTGCCAGCAGCCAAGATTTTATGGGGACACATGGCTACACCTTC. Its translation is CASSQDFMGTHGYTF. V gene TRBV14 combines with J gene TRBJ1-2, with D possibly matching TRBD1 (6 bases). The V end was cut by 0 bases, the J end by 6 bases, with 14 bases between. The CDR3 consists of 15 residues. Germline V CDR1 and CDR2: SGHDN, FVKESK.

CDR3 DNA: TGCGCCAGCAGCAAGTATAGCGGGAGCACAGATACGCAGTATTTT. This sequence encodes CASSKYSGSTDTQYF. The V call is TRBV5-1, the J call TRBJ2-3; TRBD2 matches 7 bases. V trimming: 4 bases; J trimming: 0 bases; junction bases outside the gene matches: 5. The CDR3 contains 15 residues. Germline CDR1 is SGHRS and CDR2 is YFSETQ.

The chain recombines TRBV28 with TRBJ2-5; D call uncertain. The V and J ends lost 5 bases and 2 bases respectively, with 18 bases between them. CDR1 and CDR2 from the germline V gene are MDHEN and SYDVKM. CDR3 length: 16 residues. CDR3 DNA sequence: TGTGCCAGCAGTATCCCCAACAAGGAGTGGCAAGAGACCCAGTACTTC. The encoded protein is CASSIPNKEWQETQYF.

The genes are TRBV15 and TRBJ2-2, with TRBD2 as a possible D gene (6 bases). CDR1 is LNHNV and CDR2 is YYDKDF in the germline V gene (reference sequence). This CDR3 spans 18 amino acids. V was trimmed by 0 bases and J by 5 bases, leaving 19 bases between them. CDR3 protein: CATSRDNLAGRRTGELFF. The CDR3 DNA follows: TGTGCCACCAGCAGAGATAACCTCGCAGGGAGGAGGACCGGGGAGCTGTTTTTT.

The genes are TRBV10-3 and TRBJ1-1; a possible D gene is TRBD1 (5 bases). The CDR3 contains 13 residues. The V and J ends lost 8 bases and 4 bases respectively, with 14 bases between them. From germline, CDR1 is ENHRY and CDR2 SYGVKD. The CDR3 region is CAIGGGLITEAFF. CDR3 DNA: TGTGCCATCGGGGGGGGGTTAATCACTGAAGCTTTCTTT.

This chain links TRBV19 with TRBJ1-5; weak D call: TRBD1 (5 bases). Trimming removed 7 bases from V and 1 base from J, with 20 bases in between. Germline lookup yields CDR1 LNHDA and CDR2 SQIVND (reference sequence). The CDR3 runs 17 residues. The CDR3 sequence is CASTTWGVGSSNQPQHF. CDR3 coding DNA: TGTGCCAGTACCACATGGGGGGTTGGGTCGAGCAATCAGCCCCAGCATTTT.

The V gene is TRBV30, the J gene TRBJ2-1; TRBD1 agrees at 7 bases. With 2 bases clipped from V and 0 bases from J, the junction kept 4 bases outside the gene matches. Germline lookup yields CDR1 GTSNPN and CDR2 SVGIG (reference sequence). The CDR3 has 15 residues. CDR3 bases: TGTGCCTGGAGTAAGGGACAGAGCTCCTACAATGAGCAGTTCTTC. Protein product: CAWSKGQSSYNEQFF. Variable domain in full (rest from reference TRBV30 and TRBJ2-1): SQTIHQWPATLVQPVGSPLSLECTVEGTSNPNLYWYRQAAGRGLQLLFYSVGIGQISSEVPQNLSASRPQDRQFILSSKKLLLSDSGFYLCAWSKGQSSYNEQFFGPGTRLTVL.

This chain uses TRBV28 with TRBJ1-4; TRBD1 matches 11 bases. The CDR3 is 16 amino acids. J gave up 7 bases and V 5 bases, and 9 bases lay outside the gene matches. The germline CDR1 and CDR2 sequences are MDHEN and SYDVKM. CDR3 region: CASSLTGQGASEKLFF. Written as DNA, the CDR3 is TGTGCCAGCAGTCTAACCGGACAGGGGGCGAGTGAAAAACTGTTTTTT.

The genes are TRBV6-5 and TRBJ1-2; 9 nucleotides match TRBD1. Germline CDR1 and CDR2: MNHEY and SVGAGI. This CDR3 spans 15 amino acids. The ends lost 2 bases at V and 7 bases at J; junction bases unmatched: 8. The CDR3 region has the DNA TGTGCCAGCAGTTACCGGACAGGGGTTAAGAGTGGCTACACCTTC. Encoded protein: CASSYRTGVKSGYTF.

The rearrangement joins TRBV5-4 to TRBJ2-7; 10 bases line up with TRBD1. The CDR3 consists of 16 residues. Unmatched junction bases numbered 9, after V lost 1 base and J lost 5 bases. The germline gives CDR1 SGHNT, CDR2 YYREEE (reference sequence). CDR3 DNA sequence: TGTGCCAGCAGCTTGAGACCCGGGACAGGGGATCACGAGCAGTACTTC. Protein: CASSLRPGTGDHEQYF.

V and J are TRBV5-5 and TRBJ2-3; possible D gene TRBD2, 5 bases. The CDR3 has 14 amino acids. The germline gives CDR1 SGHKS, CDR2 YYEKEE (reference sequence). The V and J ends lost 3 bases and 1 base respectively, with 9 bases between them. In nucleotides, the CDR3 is TGTGCCAGCAGCTCCACTAGACGCACAGATACGCAGTATTTT. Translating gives CASSSTRRTDTQYF.

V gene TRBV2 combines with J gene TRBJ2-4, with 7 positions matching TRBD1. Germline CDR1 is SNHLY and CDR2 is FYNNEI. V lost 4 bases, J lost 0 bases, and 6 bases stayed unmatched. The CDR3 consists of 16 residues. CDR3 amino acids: CASSATGAIAKNIQYF. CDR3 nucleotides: TGTGCCAGCAGTGCAACAGGGGCGATAGCCAAAAACATTCAGTACTTC.

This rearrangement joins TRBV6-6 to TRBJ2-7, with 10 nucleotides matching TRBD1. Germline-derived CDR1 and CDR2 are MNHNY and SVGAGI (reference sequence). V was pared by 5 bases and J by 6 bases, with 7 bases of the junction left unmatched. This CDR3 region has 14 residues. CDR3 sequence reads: CASSPPRTGGEQYF. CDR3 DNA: TGTGCCAGCAGTCCCCCGCGGACAGGGGGCGAGCAGTACTTC.